This T cell receptor (beta chain) appears in the sequencing data of a study of stem cell transplantation in POMP-related autoinflammatory disease. General study findings and limits: In patients with PRAID, every analyzed T-cell subset tended to show lower diversity and higher clonality.

Here immunoSEQ multiplex PCR was the method, and the copy in TCRdb shows in-frame clones only, minus some. The sample records 9,500 to 10,000 clones, around 75% being singletons. A remark on this clone: The antigen is not known.

Material: CD4+ T cells from PBMCs, obtained after stem cell transplantation. This TCR was recovered from a human patient with POMP-related autoinflammation and immune dysregulation (PRAID). A subset of T cells may come from the graft donor.

The CDR3 protein is CAIRDPTAPATNEKLFF. The CDR3, as DNA: TGTGCCATCAGGGATCCGACGGCTCCTGCAACTAATGAAAAACTGTTTTTT. The chain employs TRBV10-3 and TRBJ1-4; no clear D. The germline V gene has CDR1 ENHRY and CDR2 SYGVKD. This CDR3 comprises 17 residues. The V end was cut by 6 bases, the J end by 0 bases, with 17 bases between.